This T cell receptor beta chain stems from a study of blood T cells in healthy people across ages. This CDR3 spans 15 amino acids. The germline CDR1 and CDR2 sequences are SGHVS and FQNEAQ. Between the trimmed V and J ends, which lost 4 bases and 6 bases, there was a span of 19 bases. Next came a second PCR, run for roughly 6 to 11 cycles, which used a sample-barcoded 5' primer along with a J-beta primer mix. TCRdb independently ran MiXCR on the 5' RACE reads; one entry per CDR3 protein. The data show approximately 940,000 distinct CDR3 sequences, about 44% seen once. This clonotype was seen more than once but under ten times.

The V call is TRBV7-8, the J call TRBJ2-7, with a possible D match to TRBD2 (6 bases). This TCR came from a young man in good health. Sequenced input: blood. The DNA for the CDR3 is TGTGCCAGCAGCTCGCGTCGGGGGATTAGTGGCGAGCAGTACTTC. Its protein is CASSSRRGISGEQYF.